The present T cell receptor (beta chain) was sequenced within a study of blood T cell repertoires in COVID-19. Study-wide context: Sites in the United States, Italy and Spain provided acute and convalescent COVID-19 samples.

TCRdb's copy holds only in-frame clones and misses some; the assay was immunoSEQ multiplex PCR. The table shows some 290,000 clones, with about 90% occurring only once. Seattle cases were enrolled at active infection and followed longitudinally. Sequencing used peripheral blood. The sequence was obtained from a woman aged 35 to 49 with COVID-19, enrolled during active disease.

CDR3 sequence: CSVESDRGLDNEQFF. The CDR3 DNA is TGCAGCGTTGAATCGGACAGGGGACTGGACAATGAGCAGTTCTTC. This chain links TRBV29-1 with TRBJ2-1; TRBD1 agrees at 9 bases. The CDR3 consists of 15 residues. The trim removed 2 bases at V and 5 bases at J, leaving 7 bases unmatched. The germline V gene encodes CDR1 SQVTM and CDR2 ANQGSEA.